This T cell receptor beta chain was found in a study of T cells in Graves' hyperthyroidism and ophthalmopathy. RNA transcripts were the template for amplifying TCR beta CDR3 regions. A first-round RT-PCR of the TCR CDR3 used the HTBI primer set. Using its own MiXCR run on the multiplex PCR reads, TCRdb lists one record per CDR3 protein. Found here are 700,000 to 950,000 distinct CDR3 sequences, under 45% of them singletons; the top ten hold more than 25%. This clonotype was counted at least ten times. Trimming removed 8 bases at V and 4 bases at J, with 11 bases between. This CDR3 contains 12 residues.

The specimen sequenced was blood. The chain is built from TRBV12-3 or TRBV12-4 and TRBJ1-1; D is unclear. This clonotype was sampled from a woman aged 40 to 50 with Graves' hyperthyroidism. Here the CDR3 DNA reads TGTGCCAGCCAAGGATTGGGCACTGAAGCTTTCTTT. It translates to CASQGLGTEAFF.